A selection of T cell receptor beta chains follows, all from one sample in a study of vaccination and CD4 T cells after COVID-19. Their recognized antigens are unknown. MiXCR was run by TCRdb on the PCR reads, yielding one entry per CDR3 protein. The sample records 7,600 or so distinct CDR3 sequences, roughly 40% being singletons. The sample was CD4+ T cells from blood, cultured in vitro. Receptor source: a human donor in good health. Each CDR3 is given with its conserved first and last residue. The D gene is left open where the match is weak. Rows may omit the clone size; those that give it use once, few, many or a size class.

clone_size,d_call,v_call,j_call,cdr3_length,cdr3_nt,cdr3_aa
.,.,TRBV14,TRBJ2-7,12,TGTGCCAGCAGCCAGACCGATTCGAAGAGGTACTTC,CASSQTDSKRYF
few,.,TRBV18,TRBJ1-2,12,TGTGCCAGCTCACCAGGGACGGAAGGCTACACCTTC,CASSPGTEGYTF
.,.,TRBV7-6,TRBJ2-2,16,TGTGCCAGCAGCCCGCCTCCTAATGCTGGGGTCGGGGAGCTGTTTTTT,CASSPPPNAGVGELFF
.,TRBD2,TRBV7-6,TRBJ2-7,17,TGTGCCAGCAGCCGCTTGAGAGGTGGGTCTAGCGGAGACGAGCAGTACTTC,CASSRLRGGSSGDEQYF
few,.,TRBV20-1,TRBJ2-2,14,TGCAGTGCTAGTATGCCAGGGGGGACCGGGGAGCTGTTTTTT,CSASMPGGTGELFF
few,.,TRBV11-2,TRBJ2-7,17,TGCTCCAGCAGCTTAAAGCCAGGGACGGTATCCTCCTACGAGCAGTACTTC,CSSSLKPGTVSSYEQYF
few,TRBD2,TRBV20-1,TRBJ2-5,15,TGCAGTGCTAGAGATGGGAGCGGGGACCGGGAGACCCAGTACTTC,CSARDGSGDRETQYF
few,TRBD2,TRBV7-6,TRBJ2-2,18,TGTGCCAGCATTCCGGGACTAGCGGGGGGTCCCGGGTCCGGGGAGCTGTTTTTT,CASIPGLAGGPGSGELFF
.,TRBD2,TRBV20-1,TRBJ2-2,13,TGCAGTGCGCGGAAACTAGCGGCATTCCCCCTGTTTTTT,CSARKLAAFPLFF
.,.,TRBV7-2,TRBJ2-5,15,TGTGCCAGCAGCTTTAGGGTTGCGGTCCAAGAGACCCAGTACTTC,CASSFRVAVQETQYF
.,.,TRBV7-9,TRBJ2-2,15,TGCGCCAGCAGCTTGTTGGGGTCTAGCACCGGGGAGCTGTTTTTT,CASSLLGSSTGELFF
.,TRBD2,TRBV6-1,TRBJ2-1,14,TGTGCCAGCATCCTGGATAGCGGGGACAATGAGCAGTTCTTC,CASILDSGDNEQFF
.,.,TRBV28,TRBJ1-4,14,TGTGCCAGCAGCCCTCCCGGGACTGGTGAAAAACTGTTTTTT,CASSPPGTGEKLFF
medium-sized,.,TRBV6-1,TRBJ1-5,13,TGTGCCAGCAGCGGACAGAACAATCAGCCCCAGCATTTT,CASSGQNNQPQHF